Listed here is a single T cell receptor beta chain. Its antigen is undetermined. Comparators without hematopoietic cell transplant had other cancers, at least five gastrointestinal samples, and no known gastrointestinal disease. GI sites, liver, skin and spleen were taken after median 9.75 post-mortem hours. The sample belongs to a study of tissue T cells after allogeneic stem cell transplantation. Study results and limitations: Motif-based clustering found tissue-specific repertoire signatures shared across patients, though few clones were shared. TCR repertoires tracked anatomic similarity, regardless of disease or transplant status.

The CDR3 covers 12 residues. The germline V gene has CDR1 SEHNR and CDR2 FQNEAQ (reference sequence). Trimming cost V 5 bases and J 8 bases, with 10 bases left between them. Assay used: immunoSEQ multiplex PCR; TCRdb lists only in-frame clones, some missing. The sample carries about 24,000 clones, about 73% recorded once. The source material was tissue from the ileum, sampled at autopsy. The sequence was collected from a female donor at least 60 years old with lung cancer. This chain links TRBV7-9 with TRBJ2-1; no reliable D call. CDR3 residues: CASSPWVDEQFF. CDR3 in DNA: TGTGCCAGCAGCCCATGGGTTGATGAGCAGTTCTTC.